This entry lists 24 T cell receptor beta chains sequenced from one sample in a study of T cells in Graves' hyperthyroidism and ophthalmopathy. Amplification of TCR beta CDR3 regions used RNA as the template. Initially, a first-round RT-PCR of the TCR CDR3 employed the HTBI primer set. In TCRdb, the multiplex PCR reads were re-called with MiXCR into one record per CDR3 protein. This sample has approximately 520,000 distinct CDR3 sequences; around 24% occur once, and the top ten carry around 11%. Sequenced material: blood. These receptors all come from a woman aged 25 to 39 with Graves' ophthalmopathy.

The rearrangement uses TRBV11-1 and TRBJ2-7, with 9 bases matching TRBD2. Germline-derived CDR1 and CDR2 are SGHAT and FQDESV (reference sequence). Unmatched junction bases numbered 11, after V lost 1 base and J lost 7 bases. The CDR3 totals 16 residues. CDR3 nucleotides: TGTGCCAGCAGCTTAGTCAGGCTAAGCGGGAGGCAAGAGCAGTACTTC. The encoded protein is CASSLVRLSGRQEQYF.

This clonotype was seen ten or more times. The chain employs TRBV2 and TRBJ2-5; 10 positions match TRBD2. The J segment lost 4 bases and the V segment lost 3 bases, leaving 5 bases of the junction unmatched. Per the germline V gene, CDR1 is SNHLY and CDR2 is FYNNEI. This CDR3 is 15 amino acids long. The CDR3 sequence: CASSDLAGAPETQYF. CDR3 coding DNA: TGTGCCAGCAGTGATCTAGCGGGGGCCCCAGAGACCCAGTACTTC.

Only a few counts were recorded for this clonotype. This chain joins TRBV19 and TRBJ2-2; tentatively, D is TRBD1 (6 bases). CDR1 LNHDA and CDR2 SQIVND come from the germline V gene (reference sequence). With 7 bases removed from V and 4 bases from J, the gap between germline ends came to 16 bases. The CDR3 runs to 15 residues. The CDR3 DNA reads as TGTGCCAGTACCCCCTTAGACAGGTTCACCGGGGAGCTGTTTTTT. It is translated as CASTPLDRFTGELFF.

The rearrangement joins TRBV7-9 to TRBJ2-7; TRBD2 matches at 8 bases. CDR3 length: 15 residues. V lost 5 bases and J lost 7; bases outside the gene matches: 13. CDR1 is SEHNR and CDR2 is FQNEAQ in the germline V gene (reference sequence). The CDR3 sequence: CASSPPGGFVGEQYF. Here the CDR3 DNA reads TGTGCCAGCAGCCCCCCGGGGGGGTTCGTTGGAGAGCAGTACTTC.

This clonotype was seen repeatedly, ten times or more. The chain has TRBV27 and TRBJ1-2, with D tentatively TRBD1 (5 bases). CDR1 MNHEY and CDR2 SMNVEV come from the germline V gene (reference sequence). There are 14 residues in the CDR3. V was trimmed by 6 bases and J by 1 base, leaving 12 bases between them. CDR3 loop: CASRDSRDNYGYTF. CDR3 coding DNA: TGTGCCAGCAGGGACTCCAGGGATAACTATGGCTACACCTTC.

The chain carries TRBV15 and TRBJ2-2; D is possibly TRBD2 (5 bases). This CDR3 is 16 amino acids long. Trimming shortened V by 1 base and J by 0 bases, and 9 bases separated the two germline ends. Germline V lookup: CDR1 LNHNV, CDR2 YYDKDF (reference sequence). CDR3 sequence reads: CATSRGELPNTGELFF. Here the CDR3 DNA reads TGTGCCACCAGCAGAGGGGAGCTACCGAACACCGGGGAGCTGTTTTTT.

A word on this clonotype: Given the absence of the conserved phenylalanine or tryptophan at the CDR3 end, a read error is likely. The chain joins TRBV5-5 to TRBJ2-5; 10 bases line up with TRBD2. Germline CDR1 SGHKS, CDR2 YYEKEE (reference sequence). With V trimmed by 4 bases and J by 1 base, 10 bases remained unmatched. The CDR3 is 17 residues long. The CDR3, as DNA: TGTGCCAGCAGCCCGTACCAAATAGCGGGGGGCCAAGAGACCCAGTACTCC. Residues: CASSPYQIAGGQETQYS.

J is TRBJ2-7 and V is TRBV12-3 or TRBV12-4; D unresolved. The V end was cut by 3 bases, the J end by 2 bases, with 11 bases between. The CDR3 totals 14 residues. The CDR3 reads CASSFWGTPYEQYF. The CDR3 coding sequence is TGTGCCAGCAGTTTTTGGGGTACCCCCTACGAGCAGTACTTC.

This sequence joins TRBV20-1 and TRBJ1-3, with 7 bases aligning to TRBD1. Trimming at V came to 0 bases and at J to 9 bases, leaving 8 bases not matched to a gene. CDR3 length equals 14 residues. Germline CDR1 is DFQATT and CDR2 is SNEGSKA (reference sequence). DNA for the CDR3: TGCAGTGCTAGAGATCCCAGACAGGGCGGCACCATATATTTT. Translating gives CSARDPRQGGTIYF.

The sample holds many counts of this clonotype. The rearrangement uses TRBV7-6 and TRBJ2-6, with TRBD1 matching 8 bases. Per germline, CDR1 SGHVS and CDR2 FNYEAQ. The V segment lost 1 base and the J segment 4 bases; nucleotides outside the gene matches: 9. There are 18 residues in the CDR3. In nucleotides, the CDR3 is TGTGCCAGCAGCTTAGAGGTGACAGGGGCGTTGGGGGCCAACGTCCTGACTTTC. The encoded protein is CASSLEVTGALGANVLTF. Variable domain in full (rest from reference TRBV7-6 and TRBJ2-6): GAGVSQSPRYKVTKRGQDVALRCDPISGHVSLYWYRQALGQGPEFLTYFNYEAQQDKSGLPNDRFSAERPEGSISTLTIQRTEQRDSAMYRCASSLEVTGALGANVLTFGAGSRLTVL.

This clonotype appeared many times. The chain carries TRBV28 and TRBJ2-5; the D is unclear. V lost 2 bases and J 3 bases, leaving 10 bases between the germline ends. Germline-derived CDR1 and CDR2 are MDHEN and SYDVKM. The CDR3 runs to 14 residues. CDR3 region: CASSLRLAEETQYF. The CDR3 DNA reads TGTGCCAGCAGTTTACGGCTGGCCGAAGAGACCCAGTACTTC.

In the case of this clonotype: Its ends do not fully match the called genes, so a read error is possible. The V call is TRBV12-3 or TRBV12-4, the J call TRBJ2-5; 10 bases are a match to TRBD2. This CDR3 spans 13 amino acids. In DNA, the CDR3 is TGTGCCAGCAAACTAGCGGGGCAAGGGACCCAGTACTTC. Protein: CASKLAGQGTQYF.

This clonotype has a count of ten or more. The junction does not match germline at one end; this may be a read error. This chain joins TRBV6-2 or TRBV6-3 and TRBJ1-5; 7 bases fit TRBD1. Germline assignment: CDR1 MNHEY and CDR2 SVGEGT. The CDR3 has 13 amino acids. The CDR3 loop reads CASRTGNNQHQHF. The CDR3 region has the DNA TGTGCCAGCAGGACAGGGAACAATCAGCACCAGCATTTT.

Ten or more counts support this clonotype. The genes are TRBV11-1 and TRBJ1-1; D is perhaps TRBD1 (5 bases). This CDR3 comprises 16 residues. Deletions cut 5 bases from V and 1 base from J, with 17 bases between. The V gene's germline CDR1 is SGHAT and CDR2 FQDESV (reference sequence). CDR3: CASSPNSRAANTEAFF. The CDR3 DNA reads TGTGCCAGCAGCCCCAACTCCAGGGCGGCGAACACTGAAGCTTTCTTT.

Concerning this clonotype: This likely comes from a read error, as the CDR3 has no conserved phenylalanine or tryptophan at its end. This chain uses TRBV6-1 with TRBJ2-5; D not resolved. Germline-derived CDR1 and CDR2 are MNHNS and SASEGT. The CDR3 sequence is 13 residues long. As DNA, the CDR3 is TGTGCTAGCAGCAGTCATCCTCTAGAGACCCAGTACTTA. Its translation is CASSSHPLETQYL.

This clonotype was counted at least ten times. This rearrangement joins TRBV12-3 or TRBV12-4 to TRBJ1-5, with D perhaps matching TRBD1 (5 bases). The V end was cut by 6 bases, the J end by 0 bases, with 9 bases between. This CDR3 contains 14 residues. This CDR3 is CASSRQYSNQPQHF. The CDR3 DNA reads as TGTGCCAGCAGCCGACAGTATAGCAATCAGCCCCAGCATTTT.

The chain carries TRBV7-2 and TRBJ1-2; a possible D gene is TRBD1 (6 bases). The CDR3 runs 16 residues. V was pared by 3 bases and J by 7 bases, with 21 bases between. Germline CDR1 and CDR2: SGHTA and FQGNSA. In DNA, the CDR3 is TGTGCCAGCAGCTTTGCCCCCCGGGACACAATGGCTGGCTACACCTTC. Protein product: CASSFAPRDTMAGYTF.

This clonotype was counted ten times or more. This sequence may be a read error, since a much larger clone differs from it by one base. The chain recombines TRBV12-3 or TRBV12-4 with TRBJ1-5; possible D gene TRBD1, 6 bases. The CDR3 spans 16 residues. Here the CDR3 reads CASSGNQGYSSQPQHF. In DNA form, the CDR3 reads TGTGCCAGCAGTGGCAATCAGGGGTATAGCAGTCAGCCCCAGCATTTT.

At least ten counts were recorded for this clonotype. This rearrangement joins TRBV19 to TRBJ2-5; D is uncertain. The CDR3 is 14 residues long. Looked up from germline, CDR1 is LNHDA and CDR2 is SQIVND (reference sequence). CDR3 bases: TGTGCGGTCGACACCCACACCCCGCGAGAGACCCAGTACTTC. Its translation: CAVDTHTPRETQYF.

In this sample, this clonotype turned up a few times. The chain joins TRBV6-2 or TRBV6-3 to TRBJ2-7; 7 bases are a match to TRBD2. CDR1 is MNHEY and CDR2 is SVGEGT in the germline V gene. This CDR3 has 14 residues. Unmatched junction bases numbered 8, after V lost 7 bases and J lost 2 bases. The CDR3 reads CASIASGAPYEQYF. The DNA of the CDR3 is TGTGCCAGCATCGCCAGCGGGGCCCCCTACGAGCAGTACTTC.

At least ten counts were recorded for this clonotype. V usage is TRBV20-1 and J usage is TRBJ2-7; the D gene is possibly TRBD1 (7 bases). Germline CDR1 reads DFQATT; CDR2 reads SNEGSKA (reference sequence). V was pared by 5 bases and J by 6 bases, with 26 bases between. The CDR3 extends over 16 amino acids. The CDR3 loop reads CSAGGVTGTDLGEQYF. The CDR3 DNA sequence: TGCAGTGCTGGCGGGGTGACGGGGACAGATTTGGGCGAGCAGTACTTC.

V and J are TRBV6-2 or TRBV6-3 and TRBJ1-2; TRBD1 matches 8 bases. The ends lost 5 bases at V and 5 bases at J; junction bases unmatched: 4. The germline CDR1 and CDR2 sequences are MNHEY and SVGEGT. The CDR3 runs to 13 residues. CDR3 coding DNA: TGTGCCAGCAGTGGTCGGACAGGGTATGGCTACACCTTC. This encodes CASSGRTGYGYTF.

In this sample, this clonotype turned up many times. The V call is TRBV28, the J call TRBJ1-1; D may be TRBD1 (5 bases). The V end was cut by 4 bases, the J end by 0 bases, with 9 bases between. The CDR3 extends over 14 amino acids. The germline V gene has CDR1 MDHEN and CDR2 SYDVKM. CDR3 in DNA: TGTGCCAGCAGTTGTGGACATTTGAACACTGAAGCTTTCTTT. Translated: CASSCGHLNTEAFF.

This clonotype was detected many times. This CDR3 reads CASSGEAEQYF. The CDR3 DNA reads TGTGCCAGCTCCGGGGAAGCCGAGCAGTACTTC. The chain recombines TRBV6-5 with TRBJ2-7; D possibly corresponds to TRBD2 (5 bases). This CDR3 region has 11 residues. From germline, CDR1 is MNHEY and CDR2 SVGAGI. The V end lost 8 bases, the J end lost 6 bases, and 11 bases lay between the germline ends.